A single sample gave rise to the 10 T cell receptor beta chains below, sequenced in a study of identical twins. TCRdb processed the 5' RACE reads anew with MiXCR; each CDR3 protein has one entry. In the table there are some 500,000 distinct CDR3 sequences, 9.5% to 10% of which are singletons. The same sample was also used in a study of yellow fever vaccine responses in identical twins.

Sequenced input: PBMCs. The receptors here all came from a woman between 18 and 30 years old in good health.

The V call is TRBV12-3 or TRBV12-4, the J call TRBJ2-5; 10 positions agree with TRBD1. Germline trimming cut 6 bases from V and 5 bases from J; bases unmatched to any gene: 6. The CDR3 contains 14 residues. The CDR3 loop is CASRTDRGGETQYF. The DNA of the CDR3 is TGTGCCAGCAGGACGGACAGGGGGGGGGAGACCCAGTACTTC.

This clonotype was observed a few times. J is TRBJ1-1 and V is TRBV19, with D unclear. Germline CDR1 and CDR2: LNHDA and SQIVND (reference sequence). This CDR3 has 12 residues. The V and J ends lost 2 bases and 8 bases respectively, with 9 bases between them. The CDR3 coding sequence is TGTGCCAGTAGTATAAACTTCGTGGAAGCTTTCTTT. This sequence encodes CASSINFVEAFF.

This clonotype was picked up a small number of times. The J gene is TRBJ2-5, the V gene TRBV6-2 or TRBV6-3, with D perhaps TRBD2 (5 bases). Germline V gene lookup returns CDR1 MNHEY and CDR2 SVGEGT. V lost 7 bases and J 1 base, leaving 16 bases between the germline ends. This CDR3 comprises 15 residues. CDR3 DNA: TGTGCCAGCACCTCACGGAGGATACCCCAAGAGACCCAGTACTTC. This encodes CASTSRRIPQETQYF.

This clonotype has a count of ten or more. The chain has TRBV29-1 and TRBJ2-3; D is unresolved. V was shortened by 4 bases and J by 3 bases, with 5 bases between the two germline ends. This CDR3 region has 11 residues. CDR1 is SQVTM, CDR2 ANQGSEA, per germline. The CDR3 sequence is CSVVRTDTQYF. CDR3 bases: TGCAGCGTTGTTAGAACAGATACGCAGTATTTT.

This chain links TRBV5-6 with TRBJ1-6; 9 nucleotides align to TRBD1. The CDR3 has 16 amino acids. Germline CDR1 is SGHDT and CDR2 is YYEEEE. J lost 6 bases, V lost 4 bases, and 8 bases had no gene match. This CDR3 reads CASSRGTGRGNSPLHF. For the CDR3, the DNA is TGTGCCAGCAGCCGAGGGACAGGGAGAGGTAATTCACCCCTCCACTTT.

This clonotype was observed many times. The chain recombines TRBV5-1 with TRBJ2-3; 9 bases map to TRBD2. The CDR3 runs 16 residues. Per germline, CDR1 SGHRS and CDR2 YFSETQ. Germline trimming cut 4 bases from V and 0 bases from J; bases unmatched to any gene: 6. CDR3 sequence: CASSPGLASSTDTQYF. CDR3 nucleotides: TGCGCCAGCAGCCCGGGACTAGCCTCTAGCACAGATACGCAGTATTTT. Full variable domain (outside the CDR3, taken from reference TRBV5-1 and TRBJ2-3): KAGVTQTPRYLIKTRGQQVTLSCSPISGHRSVSWYQQTPGQGLQFLFEYFSETQRNKGNFPGRFSGRQFSNSRSEMNVSTLELGDSALYLCASSPGLASSTDTQYFGPGTRLTVL.

This clonotype came up many times. The CDR3 coding sequence is TGCGCCAGCAGCTTTCGGACAGGGGGCGCTAATGGCTACACCTTC. Translating it yields CASSFRTGGANGYTF. This chain uses TRBV5-1 with TRBJ1-2; 11 nucleotides agree with TRBD1. The trim removed 2 bases at V and 6 bases at J, leaving 6 bases unmatched. Germline V lookup: CDR1 SGHRS, CDR2 YFSETQ. This CDR3 is 15 amino acids long.

The chain joins TRBV11-2 to TRBJ2-7; D might be TRBD1 (5 bases). The germline gives CDR1 SGHAT, CDR2 FQNNGV. The CDR3 consists of 14 residues. V lost 5 bases and J lost 1, with 12 bases in between. The CDR3 nucleotides read TGTGCCAGCAGCGAGAGGACACCTTCCTACGAGCAGTACTTC. As protein: CASSERTPSYEQYF.

The V and J genes are TRBV6-5 and TRBJ2-4; the D gene is possibly TRBD2 (5 bases). Germline V gene sequence: CDR1 MNHEY, CDR2 SVGAGI. The length of the CDR3 is 17 residues. V shed 0 bases and J shed 0 bases, with 12 bases lying between them. For the CDR3, the DNA is TGTGCCAGCAGTTACTCGAGCGGAAAACCAGCCAAAAACATTCAGTACTTC. This encodes CASSYSSGKPAKNIQYF.

This clonotype has ten or more counts. For the CDR3, the DNA is TGTGCCAGCAGCTCCCCAGGGGCCCCCTACGAGCAGTACTTC. Amino acids: CASSSPGAPYEQYF. V usage is TRBV11-2 and J usage is TRBJ2-7; TRBD1 is a possible D gene (6 bases). CDR3 length equals 14 residues. Trimming removed 4 bases from V and 2 bases from J, with 12 bases in between. Germline V gene sequence: CDR1 SGHAT, CDR2 FQNNGV.